This T cell receptor (beta chain) comes out of a study of siplizumab effects on memory and regulatory T cells. Study outcomes and limitations: Roughly 75-95% of proliferating CD4+ or CD8+ clones lacked an assignable naive or memory phenotype.

With respect to this clone: The antigen remains unidentified.

Trimming shortened V by 4 bases and J by 0 bases, and 11 bases separated the two germline ends. The germline V gene encodes CDR1 SGHRS and CDR2 YFSETQ. The CDR3 length is 14 residues. It was 75,000 to 100,000 TCR templates that were assayed per sample. TCRdb's copy holds only in-frame clones and misses some; the assay was immunoSEQ multiplex PCR. The sample has roughly 92,000 clones, 94% seen once. The clonotype was recovered from a human donor in good health. Sequencing was performed on non-Treg CD4+ T cells sorted from blood. The J gene is TRBJ2-7, the V gene TRBV5-1, with D tentatively TRBD2 (5 bases). CDR3 region: CASSAGLSSYEQYF. The CDR3 DNA reads as TGCGCCAGCAGCGCGGGCCTTAGCTCCTACGAGCAGTACTTC.